The 24 T cell receptor beta chains below were found in one sample sequenced in a study of PD-1 blockade in classical Hodgkin lymphoma. Method: immunoSEQ multiplex PCR; TCRdb's copy keeps in-frame clones and lacks some. The sample lists some 30,000 clones; 70% were seen once. Every patient was affected by relapse after autologous stem cell transplantation, while exposure to brentuximab vedotin was not uniform. Sequenced here: peripheral blood mononuclear cells (PBMCs), sampled before the second cycle of nivolumab. All receptors come from a human donor with classical Hodgkin lymphoma.

CDR3: CASSLTGTSSPLHF. The CDR3, as DNA: TGTGCCAGCAGTTTAACAGGGACCTCTTCACCCCTCCACTTT. The V and J genes are TRBV27 and TRBJ1-6; TRBD1 might be the D (6 bases). Germline CDR1 MNHEY, CDR2 SMNVEV (reference sequence). Between the trimmed V and J ends, which lost 2 bases and 9 bases, there was a span of 11 bases. This CDR3 region has 14 residues.

This clone has only a few counts. The chain is built from TRBV5-1 and TRBJ2-5; 11 bases map to TRBD2. Per germline, CDR1 SGHRS and CDR2 YFSETQ. J lost 1 base, V lost 0 bases, and 5 bases had no gene match. The CDR3 loop spans 17 amino acids. CDR3 protein: CASSLGLAGLLQETQYF. In nucleotides, the CDR3 is TGCGCCAGCAGCTTGGGACTAGCGGGGTTACTCCAAGAGACCCAGTACTTC.

This clone was counted once. This chain uses TRBV5-1 with TRBJ2-7; TRBD2 matches at 7 bases. The germline CDR1 and CDR2 sequences are SGHRS and YFSETQ. The CDR3 is 12 amino acids. The junction had 7 bases not matched to a gene; V was cut back by 7 bases and J by 6 bases. This CDR3 reads CASGLGQGEQYF. Written as DNA, the CDR3 is TGCGCCAGCGGACTAGGACAAGGCGAGCAGTACTTC.

The chain is built from TRBV18 and TRBJ1-1; D unclear. Per germline, CDR1 KGHSH and CDR2 LQKENI. The CDR3 extends over 15 amino acids. V was pared by 3 bases and J by 0 bases, with 11 bases between. For the CDR3, the DNA is TGTGCCAGCTCACCCGACAACTTCTTGAACACTGAAGCTTTCTTT. Its translation: CASSPDNFLNTEAFF.

V is TRBV6-4 and J is TRBJ2-3; 9 nucleotides match TRBD2. The germline CDR1 and CDR2 sequences are MRHNA and SNTAGT. CDR3 length equals 15 residues. J gave up 4 bases and V 0 bases, and 2 bases lay outside the gene matches. The CDR3: CASSDSAGGPDTQYF. CDR3 nucleotide sequence: TGTGCCAGCAGTGACTCGGCGGGGGGGCCAGATACGCAGTATTTT.

The chain combines TRBV7-9 with TRBJ1-1; TRBD1 might be the D (5 bases). CDR1 SEHNR and CDR2 FQNEAQ come from the germline V gene (reference sequence). Trimming removed 5 bases from V and 1 base from J, with 11 bases in between. The CDR3 is made up of 14 amino acids. Here the CDR3 reads CASSPSTENTEAFF. CDR3 nucleotides: TGTGCCAGCAGCCCCTCGACAGAGAACACTGAAGCTTTCTTT.

Remarks on this clone: Relative to the germline gene, one junction end is altered; a read error may explain this. This chain connects TRBV2 to TRBJ2-3; D is unclear. In germline, CDR1 is SNHLY, CDR2 FYNNEI. CDR3 size: 12 residues. This chain's CDR3 is CASKANLDAQYF. The CDR3 coding sequence is TGTGCCAGCAAAGCAAACTTAGATGCGCAGTATTTT. Full variable domain (missing parts from reference TRBV2 and TRBJ2-3): EPEVTQTPSHQVTQMGQEVILRCVPISNHLYFYWYRQILGQKVEFLVSFYNNEISEKSEIFDDQFSVERPDGSNFTLKIRSTKLEDSAMYFCASKANLDAQYFGPGTRLTVL.

This clone showed up just a few times. The gene calls are TRBV2 and TRBJ2-6; D is undetermined. Trimming stripped 6 bases from V and 0 bases from J, with 9 bases between. Germline V gives CDR1 SNHLY, CDR2 FYNNEI. This CDR3 region has 15 residues. The CDR3 loop reads CASSDGYSGANVLTF. CDR3 DNA: TGTGCCAGCAGCGACGGGTACTCTGGGGCCAACGTCCTGACTTTC.

The chain employs TRBV28 and TRBJ2-7; 10 bases fit TRBD1. The V gene end was trimmed by 7 bases and the J gene end by 2 bases; junction bases not matched to a gene: 5. In germline, CDR1 is MDHEN, CDR2 SYDVKM. This CDR3 region has 14 residues. DNA for the CDR3: TGTGCCAGCAAAGGGACAGGGGCGACCTACGAGCAGTACTTC. Translation: CASKGTGATYEQYF.

The chain joins TRBV7-9 to TRBJ2-2; D is possibly TRBD1 or TRBD2 (5 bases each). Between the trimmed V and J ends, which lost 2 bases and 5 bases, there was a span of 12 bases. The CDR3 extends over 15 amino acids. Germline assignment: CDR1 SEHNR and CDR2 FQNEAQ (reference sequence). For the CDR3, the DNA is TGTGCCAGCAGCTTAAAAGGGGAGCGTACCGGGGAGCTGTTTTTT. This codes for CASSLKGERTGELFF.

Relative to its sample, this clone is medium-sized. This chain uses TRBV28 with TRBJ1-5, with D tentatively TRBD1 (5 bases). Germline V lookup: CDR1 MDHEN, CDR2 SYDVKM. This CDR3 is built from 16 residues. V lost 6 bases and J lost 0, with 15 bases in between. This CDR3 reads CASRPRTLSSNQPQHF. The CDR3 DNA follows: TGTGCCAGCAGGCCACGGACACTGAGTAGCAATCAGCCCCAGCATTTT.

CDR3 region: CASSFDSTNEKLFF. Here the CDR3 DNA reads TGTGCCAGCAGCTTTGATAGTACAAATGAAAAACTGTTTTTT. The chain has TRBV7-2 and TRBJ1-4; D is unclear. The CDR3 is 14 amino acids. The ends were cut back, 3 bases at V and 5 bases at J, with 10 bases in the middle. The germline CDR1 and CDR2 sequences are SGHTA and FQGNSA.

This clone was seen a few times. The chain is built from TRBV2 and TRBJ2-5; 13 nucleotides line up with TRBD2. J gave up 3 bases and V 7 bases, and 2 bases lay outside the gene matches. Germline CDR1 is SNHLY and CDR2 is FYNNEI. This CDR3 has 14 amino acids. In DNA form, the CDR3 reads TGTGCCAGCATGGGACTAGCGGGGAAAGAGACCCAGTACTTC. Its protein product is CASMGLAGKETQYF.

The chain carries TRBV30 and TRBJ1-6; 8 bases are shared with TRBD1. V lost 8 bases, J lost 8 bases, and 11 bases stayed unmatched. The CDR3 runs to 14 residues. The germline V gene has CDR1 GTSNPN and CDR2 SVGIG (reference sequence). CDR3 amino acids: CAGQQGALDSPLHF. As DNA, the CDR3 is TGTGCCGGACAGCAGGGGGCCCTCGATTCACCCCTCCACTTT.

V and J are TRBV28 and TRBJ1-2; maybe TRBD1 (6 bases). This CDR3 contains 14 residues. From germline, CDR1 is MDHEN and CDR2 SYDVKM. V lost 3 bases to trimming and J lost 6 bases, with 14 bases between them. The chain's CDR3 is CASSLEDRRNGYTF. The CDR3, as DNA: TGTGCCAGCAGTTTGGAAGACAGGCGAAATGGCTACACCTTC.

The chain links TRBV28 to TRBJ2-3; possibly TRBD2 for D (6 bases). Trimming took 2 bases from V and 0 from J, leaving 6 bases between them. The CDR3 sequence is 14 residues long. The germline gives CDR1 MDHEN, CDR2 SYDVKM. DNA of the CDR3: TGTGCCAGCAGTTTAGCGGGGAGCACAGATACGCAGTATTTT. Amino acid sequence: CASSLAGSTDTQYF.

The chain links TRBV30 to TRBJ1-6; TRBD1 might be the D (6 bases). Trimming removed 5 bases at V and 5 bases at J, with 10 bases between. The CDR3 is 13 residues long. Germline V lookup: CDR1 GTSNPN, CDR2 SVGIG (reference sequence). In DNA form, the CDR3 reads TGTGCCTGGGGGACATCCGATAATTCACCCCTCCACTTT. It specifies CAWGTSDNSPLHF. Supplemented by reference TRBV30 and TRBJ1-6, the full variable domain reads SQTIHQWPATLVQPVGSPLSLECTVEGTSNPNLYWYRQAAGRGLQLLFYSVGIGQISSEVPQNLSASRPQDRQFILSSKKLLLSDSGFYLCAWGTSDNSPLHFGNGTRLTVT.

The chain has TRBV28 and TRBJ2-5, with D hard to call. The CDR3 runs to 14 residues. V lost 4 bases, J lost 1 base, and 10 bases lay in between. The germline V gene has CDR1 MDHEN and CDR2 SYDVKM. The CDR3, as DNA: TGTGCCAGCAGTTACTCGAACTTCCAAGAGACCCAGTACTTC. This sequence encodes CASSYSNFQETQYF.

In this sample, this clone turned up a few times. The rearrangement joins TRBV27 to TRBJ1-2; 8 bases are shared with TRBD1. CDR1 and CDR2 from the germline V gene are MNHEY and SMNVEV (reference sequence). This CDR3 has 13 residues. The trim removed 5 bases at V and 5 bases at J, leaving 4 bases unmatched. The CDR3 DNA follows: TGTGCCAGCAGTCCCGGACAGGGTTATGGCTACACCTTC. The encoded protein is CASSPGQGYGYTF.

V usage is TRBV2 and J usage is TRBJ2-1, with D maybe TRBD2 (5 bases). The CDR3 is made up of 14 amino acids. The V gene's germline CDR1 is SNHLY and CDR2 FYNNEI. Trimming took 11 bases from V and 0 from J, leaving 14 bases between them. CDR3: CAGSLASSYNEQFF. The CDR3 DNA reads TGTGCCGGGTCCTTAGCGAGCTCCTACAATGAGCAGTTCTTC.

This chain connects TRBV7-8 to TRBJ1-6, with 8 bases identical to TRBD1. This CDR3 is 15 amino acids long. V gave up 4 bases and J gave up 6 bases; unmatched junction bases: 5. Germline CDR1 is SGHVS and CDR2 is FQNEAQ. Written as DNA, the CDR3 is TGTGCCAGCAGCTCCCGGGACAGGATTAATTCACCCCTCCACTTT. This encodes CASSSRDRINSPLHF.

By share of the sample, this clone is medium-sized (0.01 to 0.1%). V and J are TRBV7-2 and TRBJ2-5; unclear D gene. The CDR3 consists of 13 residues. CDR1 and CDR2 (germline): SGHTA, FQGNSA. V lost 7 bases and J 4 bases, leaving 13 bases between the germline ends. The CDR3 DNA reads as TGTGCCAGCACCCAAGGAGTGCCAGAGACCCAGTACTTC. This sequence encodes CASTQGVPETQYF.

This chain uses TRBV5-1 with TRBJ2-7; the D gene is possibly TRBD1 (6 bases). The CDR3 runs 14 residues. CDR1 is SGHRS, CDR2 YFSETQ, per germline. The V end lost 0 bases, the J end lost 6 bases, and 13 bases lay between the germline ends. The CDR3 nucleotides read TGCGCCAGCAGCTTGGGGGACACAGGTAGCGAGCAGTACTTC. Translating it yields CASSLGDTGSEQYF.

In this sample, this clone turned up many times. This sequence joins TRBV2 and TRBJ2-2, with no clear D. Germline CDR1 SNHLY, CDR2 FYNNEI. The CDR3 has 12 amino acids. Trimming left V 8 bases short and J 3 bases short, with 7 bases between. CDR3 nucleotide sequence: TGTGCCAGCGGGCCTTACACCGGGGAGCTGTTTTTT. Amino acid sequence: CASGPYTGELFF.